This T cell receptor beta chain came from a study of shared clonotypes between healthy human individuals (dated by TCRdb to about 2020). Turning to the overall study: The cohort comprised a couple of women and a few men aged 18 to 49 years. Leukapheresis yielded between about 0.85 and 10 billion PBMCs per donor. Per donor, three plates each were used for CD4 naive and CD4 memory, two for CD8 naive, and one for CD8 memory. Libraries were prepared and TCR repertoires were sequenced by different laboratories using diverse techniques, in order to increase sequencing depth and limit assay-specific biases. The study deeply sequenced blood TCR repertoires of about 5 healthy adults to estimate repertoire size and the extent of clonotype sharing between individuals. Paper-wide results and their limitations: Compared with non-shared clonotypes, clonotypes shared by all four sorted-subset donors had higher generation probabilities. Pairwise subsampling led to the expectation that sequencing depth would affect the degree of clonotype sharing among donors. Incomplete sequencing was indicated by rarefaction of sorted-subset datasets, despite the large sequencing depth. Larger estimated clonotype richness was generally found for naive subsets than for memory subsets. Only blood was sampled, and tissue TCR repertoires likely differ from those in blood. The genetic and exposure-history diversity represented was limited by the small number of donors. Across several donors, around 5.4% of naive CD4, over 3% of naive CD8, around 2.1% of memory CD4, and 0.4% to 0.45% of memory CD8 clonotypes were shared.

V and J lose 7 bases and 4 bases, and a span of 17 bases separates them. The germline V gene specifies MNHNS as CDR1 and SASEGT as CDR2. There are 14 amino acids in the CDR3, from cysteine to phenylalanine inclusive. Of all the DNA, just the CDR3 is kept, 42 bases in frame from base 1. CD8 naive samples were CD45RO-negative cells positively selected for CCR7, giving a CD45RA+CCR7+ population that excluded TemRA cells. Healthy HIV-negative adults with no recently reported acute infections or vaccinations were included as donors. Every donor was a Caucasian adult residing in Nashville, Tennessee, USA. Blood was collected by leukapheresis, and PBMCs were isolated by Ficoll-Histopaque density gradient centrifugation and then cryopreserved in liquid nitrogen vapor phase. Purity and quantity of every magnetically sorted T cell population were checked by analytical flow cytometry. Genomic DNA was isolated from every sorted fraction and measured by UV absorbance on a Nanodrop 2000c.

TCR CDR3 regions were amplified from genomic DNA by multiplex PCR using the deep immunoSEQ assay. For each cell subset, the extracted genomic DNA was distributed evenly across all wells of several immunoSEQ 96-well plates, and each plate served as one replicate. For sorted subsets, each replicate PCR was loaded with 200 ng genomic DNA, equivalent to 25,000 to 35,000 T cell genomes. The purified libraries were quantified using a Qubit 3.0 fluorometer, sized with a Bioanalyzer 2100, and then quantified again using the KAPA Library Quantification kit. Every immunoSEQ 96-well plate was sequenced on a dedicated single-read 150-cycle Illumina NextSeq 550 flow cell. On the study's bioinformatics: Because only junctional sequences without quality scores were contained in the immunoSEQ output, filtering matching that applied to full-length reads could not be performed. Sequences were annotated with PyIR, a Python wrapper for IgBLAST v1.9, and V/J genes and CDR3 were assigned using IMGT germline references. Reads were removed for weak V/J assignments (E-value above 1e-6), missing CDR3, stop codons, out-of-frame junctions, or ambiguous translated residues. V3J clonotypes were defined by identical inferred V gene, J gene, and CDR3 amino acid sequence. To compute the percentage overlap between repertoires, the number of shared unique clonotypes was divided by the size of the smaller repertoire. Repertoire richness was assessed with RTK rarefaction, the Chao1 estimator, and Recon v2.1 estimates of unobserved clonotypes. Generation probabilities were computed with OLGA for all TCRbeta clonotypes obtained by the gDNA method from a few donors. What TCRdb holds here is the immuneACCESS table cut down to in-frame rearrangements. Part of the clones is not present; checked against another copy, under half of the missing clones reflect an unresolved V gene, and the others are unexplained. D and trimming were read from the DNA, whereas the V and J calls and clone size are those reported in that table. Present in this sample are about 2.1 million clones, approximately 92% of which were seen just once. In total, the top ten clones hold more than 1.5% of the sample.

Notes on this clone: Its antigen is still unknown. No base quality values were provided; no much bigger clone lies one nucleotide off.

The material sequenced was naive CD8+ T cells from PBMCs. The meaning of the sample's cell subset or site label: CD45RA+CCR7+. This receptor was taken from a man younger than 35 in good health. Some clones in this sample may be carry-over from other donors' samples. Recombination connected TRBV6-1 to TRBJ2-7; the D region possibly corresponds to TRBD2 (6 bases align). CDR3 reads: CASTLGGSLYEQYF. The DNA sequence reads TGTGCCAGCACCCTGGGGGGATCTCTTTACGAGCAGTACTTC.